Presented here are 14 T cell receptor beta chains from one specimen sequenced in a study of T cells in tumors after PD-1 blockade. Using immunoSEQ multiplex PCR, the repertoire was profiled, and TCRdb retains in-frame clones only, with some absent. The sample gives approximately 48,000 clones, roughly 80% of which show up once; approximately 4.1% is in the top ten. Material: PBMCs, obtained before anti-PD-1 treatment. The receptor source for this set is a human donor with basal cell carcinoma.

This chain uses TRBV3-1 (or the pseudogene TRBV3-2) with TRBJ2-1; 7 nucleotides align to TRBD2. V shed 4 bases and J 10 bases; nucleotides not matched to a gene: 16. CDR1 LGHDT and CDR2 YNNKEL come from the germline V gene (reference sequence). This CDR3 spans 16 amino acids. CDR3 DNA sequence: TGTGCCAGCAGCCCCCCCTGGGGGGGGTCCCTCGGGGAGCAGTTCTTC. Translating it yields CASSPPWGGSLGEQFF.

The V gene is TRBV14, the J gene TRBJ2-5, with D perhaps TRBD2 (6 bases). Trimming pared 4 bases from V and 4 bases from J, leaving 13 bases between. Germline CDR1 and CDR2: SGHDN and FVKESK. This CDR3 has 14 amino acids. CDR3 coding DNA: TGTGCCAGCAGCCGCCCCGGGGGAGGAGAGACCCAGTACTTC. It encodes CASSRPGGGETQYF.

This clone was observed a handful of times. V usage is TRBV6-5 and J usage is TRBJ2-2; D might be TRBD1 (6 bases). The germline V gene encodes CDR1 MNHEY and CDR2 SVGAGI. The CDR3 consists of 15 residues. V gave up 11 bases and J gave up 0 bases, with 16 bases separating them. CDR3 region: CAGLAGTTNTGELFF. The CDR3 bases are TGTGCCGGACTTGCCGGGACAACGAACACCGGGGAGCTGTTTTTT.

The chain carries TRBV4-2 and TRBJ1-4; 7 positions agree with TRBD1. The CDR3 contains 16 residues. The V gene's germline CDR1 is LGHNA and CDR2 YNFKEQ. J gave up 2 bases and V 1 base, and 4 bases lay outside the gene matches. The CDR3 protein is CASSQVKGATNEKLFF. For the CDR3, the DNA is TGTGCCAGCAGCCAAGTCAAGGGGGCGACTAATGAAAAACTGTTTTTT.

CDR3 sequence reads: CASSKGHSNQPQHF. As DNA, the CDR3 is TGTGCCAGCTCTAAAGGACATAGCAATCAGCCCCAGCATTTT. The chain uses TRBV28 and TRBJ1-5; D is possibly TRBD1 (5 bases). V was pared by 8 bases and J by 0 bases, with 11 bases between. CDR1 and CDR2 from the germline V gene are MDHEN and SYDVKM. This CDR3 has 14 amino acids. Supplemented by reference TRBV28 and TRBJ1-5, the full variable domain reads DVKVTQSSRYLVKRTGEKVFLECVQDMDHENMFWYRQDPGLGLRLIYFSYDVKMKEKGDIPEGYSVSREKKERFSLILESASTNQTSMYLCASSKGHSNQPQHFGDGTRLSIL.

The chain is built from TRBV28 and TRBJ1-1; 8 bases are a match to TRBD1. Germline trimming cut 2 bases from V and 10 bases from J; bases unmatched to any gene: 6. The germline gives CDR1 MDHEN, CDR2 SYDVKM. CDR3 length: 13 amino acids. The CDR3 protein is CASSLGRGRRAFF. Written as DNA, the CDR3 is TGTGCCAGCAGTTTAGGCAGGGGGCGGCGAGCTTTCTTT.

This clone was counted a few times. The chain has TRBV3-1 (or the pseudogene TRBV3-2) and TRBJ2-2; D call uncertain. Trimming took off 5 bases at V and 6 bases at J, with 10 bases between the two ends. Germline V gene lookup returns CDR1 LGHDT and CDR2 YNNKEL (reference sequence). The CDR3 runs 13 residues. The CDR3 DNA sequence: TGTGCCAGCAGCTCACACAGTGCCGGGGAGCTGTTTTTT. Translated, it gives CASSSHSAGELFF.

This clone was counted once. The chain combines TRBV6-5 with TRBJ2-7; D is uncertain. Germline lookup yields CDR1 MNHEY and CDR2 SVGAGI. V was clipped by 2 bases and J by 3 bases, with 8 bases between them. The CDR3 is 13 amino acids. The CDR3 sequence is CASSYGVYYEQYF. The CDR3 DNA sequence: TGTGCCAGCAGTTACGGGGTTTACTACGAGCAGTACTTC.

The CDR3 DNA reads as TGCGCCAGCAGCTTGGCGGTAATCGACGAAGATACGCAGTATTTT. As protein: CASSLAVIDEDTQYF. The chain combines TRBV5-1 with TRBJ2-3, with D unresolved. The germline V and J ends were trimmed by 0 bases and 5 bases, with 13 bases remaining between them. Germline V lookup: CDR1 SGHRS, CDR2 YFSETQ. The CDR3 spans 15 residues.

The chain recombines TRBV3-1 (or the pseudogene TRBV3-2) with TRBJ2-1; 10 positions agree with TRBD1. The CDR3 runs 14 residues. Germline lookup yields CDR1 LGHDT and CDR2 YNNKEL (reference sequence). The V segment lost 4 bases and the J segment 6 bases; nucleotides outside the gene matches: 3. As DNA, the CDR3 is TGTGCCAGCAGCCCACGGACAGGGGGCAATGAGCAGTTCTTC. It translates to CASSPRTGGNEQFF.

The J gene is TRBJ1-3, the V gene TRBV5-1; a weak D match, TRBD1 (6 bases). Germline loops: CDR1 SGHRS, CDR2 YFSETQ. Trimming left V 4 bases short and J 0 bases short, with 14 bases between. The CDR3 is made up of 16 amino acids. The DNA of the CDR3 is TGCGCCAGCAGCCAAACGGGACAAGTCTCTGGAAACACCATATATTTT. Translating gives CASSQTGQVSGNTIYF. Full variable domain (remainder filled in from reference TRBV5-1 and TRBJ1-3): KAGVTQTPRYLIKTRGQQVTLSCSPISGHRSVSWYQQTPGQGLQFLFEYFSETQRNKGNFPGRFSGRQFSNSRSEMNVSTLELGDSALYLCASSQTGQVSGNTIYFGEGSWLTVV.

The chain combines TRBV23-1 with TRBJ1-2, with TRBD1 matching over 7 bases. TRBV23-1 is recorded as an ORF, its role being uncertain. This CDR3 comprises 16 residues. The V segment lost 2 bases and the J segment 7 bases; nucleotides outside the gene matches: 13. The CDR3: CASSQPGPDRDGGYTF. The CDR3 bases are TGCGCCAGCAGTCAACCCGGCCCTGACAGGGATGGTGGCTACACCTTC.

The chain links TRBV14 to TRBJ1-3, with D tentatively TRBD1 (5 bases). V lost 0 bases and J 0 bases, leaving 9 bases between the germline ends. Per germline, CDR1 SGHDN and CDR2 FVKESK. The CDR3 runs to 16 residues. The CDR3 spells CASSQEGLSSGNTIYF. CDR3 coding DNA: TGTGCCAGCAGCCAAGAGGGACTGAGCTCTGGAAACACCATATATTTT.

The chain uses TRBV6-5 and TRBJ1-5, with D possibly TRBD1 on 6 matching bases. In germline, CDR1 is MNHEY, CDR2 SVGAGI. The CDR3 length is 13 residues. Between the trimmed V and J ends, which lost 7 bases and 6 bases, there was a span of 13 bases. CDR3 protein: CASTPGEGQPQHF. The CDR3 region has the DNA TGTGCCAGCACACCAGGGGAAGGTCAGCCCCAGCATTTT.